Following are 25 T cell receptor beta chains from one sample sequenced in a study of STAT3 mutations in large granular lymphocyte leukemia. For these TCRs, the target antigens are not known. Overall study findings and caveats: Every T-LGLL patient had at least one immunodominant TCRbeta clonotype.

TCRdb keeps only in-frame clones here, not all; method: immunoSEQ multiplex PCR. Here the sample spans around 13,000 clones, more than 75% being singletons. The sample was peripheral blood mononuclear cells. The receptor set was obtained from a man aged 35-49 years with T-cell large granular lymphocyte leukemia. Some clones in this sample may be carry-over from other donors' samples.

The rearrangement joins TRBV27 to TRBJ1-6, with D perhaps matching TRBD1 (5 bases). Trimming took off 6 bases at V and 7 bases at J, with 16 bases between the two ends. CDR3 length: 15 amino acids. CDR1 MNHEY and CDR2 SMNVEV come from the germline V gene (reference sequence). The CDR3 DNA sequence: TGTGCCAGCAGAACCTCGGCAGGGAGGAATTCACCCCTCCACTTT. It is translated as CASRTSAGRNSPLHF.

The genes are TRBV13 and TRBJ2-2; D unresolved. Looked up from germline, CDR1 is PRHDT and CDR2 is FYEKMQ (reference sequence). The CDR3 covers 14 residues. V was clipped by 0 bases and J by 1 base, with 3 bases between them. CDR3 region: CASSLGKNTGELFF. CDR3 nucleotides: TGTGCCAGCAGCTTAGGGAAGAACACCGGGGAGCTGTTTTTT.

The CDR3 reads CASSPRQEETQYF. The CDR3 DNA reads as TGTGCCAGCTCACCTAGACAGGAAGAGACCCAGTACTTC. The V call is TRBV18, the J call TRBJ2-5; perhaps TRBD1 as D (6 bases). Germline V CDR1 and CDR2: KGHSH, LQKENI. V was trimmed by 3 bases and J by 3 bases, leaving 8 bases between them. There are 13 residues in the CDR3.

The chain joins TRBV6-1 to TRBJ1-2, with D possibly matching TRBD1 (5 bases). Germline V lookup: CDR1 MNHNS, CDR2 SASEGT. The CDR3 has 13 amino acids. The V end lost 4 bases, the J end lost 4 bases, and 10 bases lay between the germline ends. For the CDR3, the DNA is TGTGCCAGCAGTGGCACGGGACTCTATGGCTACACCTTC. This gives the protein CASSGTGLYGYTF.

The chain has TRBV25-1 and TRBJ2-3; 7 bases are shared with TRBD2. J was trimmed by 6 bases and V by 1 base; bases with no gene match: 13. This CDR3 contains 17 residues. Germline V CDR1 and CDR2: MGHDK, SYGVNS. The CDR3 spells CASSELGLRGLQDTQYF. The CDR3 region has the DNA TGTGCCAGCAGTGAATTGGGACTGCGGGGGTTGCAGGATACGCAGTATTTT.

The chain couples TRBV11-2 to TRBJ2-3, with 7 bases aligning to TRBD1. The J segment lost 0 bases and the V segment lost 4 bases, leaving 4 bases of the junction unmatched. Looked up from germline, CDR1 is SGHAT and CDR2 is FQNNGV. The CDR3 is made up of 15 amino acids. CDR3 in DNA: TGTGCCAGCAGCTCGGGACAGTATAGCACAGATACGCAGTATTTT. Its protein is CASSSGQYSTDTQYF.

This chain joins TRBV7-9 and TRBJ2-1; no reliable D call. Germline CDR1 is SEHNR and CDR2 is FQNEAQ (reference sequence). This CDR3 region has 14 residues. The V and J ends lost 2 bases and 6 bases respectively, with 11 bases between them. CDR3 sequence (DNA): TGTGCCAGCAGCTTACGTCCGTGGGGCAATGAGCAGTTCTTC. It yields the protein CASSLRPWGNEQFF.

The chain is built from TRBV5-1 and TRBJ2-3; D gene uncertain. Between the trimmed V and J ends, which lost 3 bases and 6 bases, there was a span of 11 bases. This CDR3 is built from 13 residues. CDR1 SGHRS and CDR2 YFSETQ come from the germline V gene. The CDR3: CASSSGPRDTQYF. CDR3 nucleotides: TGCGCCAGCAGCTCGGGCCCCCGGGATACGCAGTATTTT.

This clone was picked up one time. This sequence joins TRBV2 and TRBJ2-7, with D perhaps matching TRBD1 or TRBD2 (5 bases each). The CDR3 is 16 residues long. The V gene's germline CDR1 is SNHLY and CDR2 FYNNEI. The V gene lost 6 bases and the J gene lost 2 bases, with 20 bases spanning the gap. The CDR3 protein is CASRAPPLGDPYEQYF. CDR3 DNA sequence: TGTGCCAGCAGGGCCCCACCACTTGGGGACCCCTACGAGCAGTACTTC.

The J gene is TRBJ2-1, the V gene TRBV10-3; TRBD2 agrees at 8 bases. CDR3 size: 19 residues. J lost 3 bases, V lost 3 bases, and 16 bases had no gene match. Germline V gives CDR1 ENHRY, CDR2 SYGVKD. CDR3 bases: TGTGCCATCAGTGATTCCCCCAGAGCGGGGGCCGTCAGCTACAATGAGCAGTTCTTC. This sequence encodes CAISDSPRAGAVSYNEQFF.

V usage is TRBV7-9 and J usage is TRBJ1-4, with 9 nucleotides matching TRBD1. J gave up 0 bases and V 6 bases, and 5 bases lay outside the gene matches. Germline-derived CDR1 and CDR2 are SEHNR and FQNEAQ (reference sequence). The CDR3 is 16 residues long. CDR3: CASSQGQGATNEKLFF. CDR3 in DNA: TGTGCCAGCAGTCAGGGACAGGGTGCAACTAATGAAAAACTGTTTTTT. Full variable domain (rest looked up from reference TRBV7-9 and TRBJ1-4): DTGVSQNPRHKITKRGQNVTFRCDPISEHNRLYWYRQTLGQGPEFLTYFQNEAQLEKSRLLSDRFSAERPKGSFSTLEIQRTEQGDSAMYLCASSQGQGATNEKLFFGSGTQLSVL.

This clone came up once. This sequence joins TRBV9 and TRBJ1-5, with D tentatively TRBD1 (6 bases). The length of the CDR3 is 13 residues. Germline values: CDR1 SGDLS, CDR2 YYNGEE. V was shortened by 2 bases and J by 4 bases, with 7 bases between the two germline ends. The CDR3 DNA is TGTGCCAGCAGCGTTACAGGGAATCAGCCCCAGCATTTT. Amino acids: CASSVTGNQPQHF.

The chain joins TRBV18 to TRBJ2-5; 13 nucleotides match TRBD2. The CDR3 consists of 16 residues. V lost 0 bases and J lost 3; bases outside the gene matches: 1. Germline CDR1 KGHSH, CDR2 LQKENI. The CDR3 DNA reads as TGTGCCAGCTCACCACCGGGGACTAGCGGGGAAGAGACCCAGTACTTC. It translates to CASSPPGTSGEETQYF.

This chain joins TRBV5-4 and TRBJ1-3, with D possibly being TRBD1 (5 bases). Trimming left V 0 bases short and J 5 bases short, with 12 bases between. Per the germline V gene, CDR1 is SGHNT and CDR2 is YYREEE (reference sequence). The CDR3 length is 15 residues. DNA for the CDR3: TGTGCCAGCAGCTTGGAAGGGACGGCCCGAAACACCATATATTTT. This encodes CASSLEGTARNTIYF.

The CDR3 DNA is TGTGCCAGCAGCCTCGGGGTAGGGCATCAGCCCCAGCATTTT. Translation gives CASSLGVGHQPQHF. The chain uses TRBV9 and TRBJ1-5; no firm D call. Germline CDR1 reads SGDLS; CDR2 reads YYNGEE. This CDR3 is 14 amino acids long. Trimming shortened V by 4 bases and J by 5 bases, and 13 bases separated the two germline ends.

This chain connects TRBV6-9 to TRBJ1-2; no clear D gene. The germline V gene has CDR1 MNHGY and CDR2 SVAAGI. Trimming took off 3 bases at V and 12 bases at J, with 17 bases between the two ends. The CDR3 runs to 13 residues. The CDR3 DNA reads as TGTGCCAGCAGTTACTCCCCGGACGGCCCCAACACCTTC. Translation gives CASSYSPDGPNTF.

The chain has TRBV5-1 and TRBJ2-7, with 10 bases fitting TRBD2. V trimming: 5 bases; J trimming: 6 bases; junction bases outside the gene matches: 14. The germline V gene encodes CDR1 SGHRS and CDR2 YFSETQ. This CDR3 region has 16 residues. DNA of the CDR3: TGCGCCAGCAGTTCCTTAAGCGGGGGGGCCGTCTCCGAGCAGTACTTC. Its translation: CASSSLSGGAVSEQYF.

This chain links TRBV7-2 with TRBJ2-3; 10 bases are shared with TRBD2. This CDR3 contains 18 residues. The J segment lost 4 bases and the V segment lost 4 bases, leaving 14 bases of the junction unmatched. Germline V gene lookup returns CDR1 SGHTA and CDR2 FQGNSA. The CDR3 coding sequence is TGTGCCAGCAGCTCCCCGTGGGGAGCGGGGGGGCAGGCAGATACGCAGTATTTT. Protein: CASSSPWGAGGQADTQYF.

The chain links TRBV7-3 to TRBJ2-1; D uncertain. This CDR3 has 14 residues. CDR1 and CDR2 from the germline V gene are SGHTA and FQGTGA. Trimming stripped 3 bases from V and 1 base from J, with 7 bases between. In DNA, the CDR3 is TGTGCCAGCAGCTTCCAAGGATCCTACAATGAGCAGTTCTTC. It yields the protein CASSFQGSYNEQFF.

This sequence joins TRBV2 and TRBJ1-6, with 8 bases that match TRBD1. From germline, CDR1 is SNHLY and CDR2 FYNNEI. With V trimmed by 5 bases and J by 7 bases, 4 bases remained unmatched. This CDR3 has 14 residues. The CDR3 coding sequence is TGTGCCAGCAGTCCAGGACAGGGAAATTCACCCCTCCACTTT. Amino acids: CASSPGQGNSPLHF.

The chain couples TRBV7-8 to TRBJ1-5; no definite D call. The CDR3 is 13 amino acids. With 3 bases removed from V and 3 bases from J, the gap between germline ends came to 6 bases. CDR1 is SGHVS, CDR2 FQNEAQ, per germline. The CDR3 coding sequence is TGTGCCAGCAGCTTCGGGTACAATCAGCCCCAGCATTTT. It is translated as CASSFGYNQPQHF.

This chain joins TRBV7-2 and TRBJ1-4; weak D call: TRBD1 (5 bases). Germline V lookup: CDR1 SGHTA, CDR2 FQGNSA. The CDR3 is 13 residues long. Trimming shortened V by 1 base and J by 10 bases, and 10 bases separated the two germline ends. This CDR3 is CASSLDQGRKLFF. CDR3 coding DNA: TGTGCCAGCAGCTTAGATCAGGGCAGAAAACTGTTTTTT.

The CDR3: CASSLTSGGQETQYF. In DNA form, the CDR3 reads TGTGCCAGCAGCTTGACTAGCGGGGGTCAAGAGACCCAGTACTTC. The chain recombines TRBV5-5 with TRBJ2-5, with 11 nucleotides matching TRBD2. The CDR3 has 15 amino acids. Germline assignment: CDR1 SGHKS and CDR2 YYEKEE (reference sequence). V lost 1 base and J lost 2; bases outside the gene matches: 1.

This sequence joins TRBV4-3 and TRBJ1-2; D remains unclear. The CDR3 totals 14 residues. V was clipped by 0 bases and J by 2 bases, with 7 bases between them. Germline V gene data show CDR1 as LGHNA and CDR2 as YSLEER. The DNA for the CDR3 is TGCGCCAGCAGCCAAGAAAGAGGGAACTATGGCTACACCTTC. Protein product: CASSQERGNYGYTF.

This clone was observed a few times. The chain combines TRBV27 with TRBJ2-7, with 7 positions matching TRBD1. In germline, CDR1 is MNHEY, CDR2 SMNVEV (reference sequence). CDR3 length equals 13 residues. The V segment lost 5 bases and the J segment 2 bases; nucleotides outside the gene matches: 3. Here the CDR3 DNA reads TGTGCCAGCAGTCCGGACAGGCCCTACGAGCAGTACTTC. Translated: CASSPDRPYEQYF.